These T cell receptor beta chains were read from a single sample in a study of control samples from healthy donors and cancer patients. The protocol was immunoSEQ multiplex PCR, while the TCRdb copy is restricted to in-frame clones and leaves out a portion. The sample table includes about 190,000 clones. Input material: blood. All receptors come from a woman younger than 45 in good health. The CDR3 runs from the conserved cysteine through the conserved F or W. Each record gives: V gene, CDR3 protein.

TRBV19 CASSTTSGRNSNQPQHF
TRBV28 CASRIRGHESFEKLFF
TRBV4-3 CASSQNRGLNTEAFF
TRBV19 CASSIDDPANEQFF
TRBV19 CASSYDRTDTQYF
TRBV11-3 CASSTNRVGEAFF
TRBV29-1 CSALEGQVGELFF
TRBV28 CASSREGQSNQPQHF
TRBV30 CAWRSSGPVTFYNEQFF
TRBV9 CASSYSGGEETQYF
TRBV6-6 CASRAWTGGNQPQHF
TRBV7-3 CASSPTRAGKETQYF
TRBV5-1 CASSLTGGVMGSPLHF
TRBV7-6 CASSASLGSGGPNTGELFF
TRBV2 CASSGTRRTYEQYF
TRBV28 CASRRNMPQVRYYGYTF
TRBV2 CASSESVRTGGYEQYF
TRBV6-2/TRBV6-3 CASSPGGDYTGELFF
TRBV15 CATSRYPRWDPESTDTQYF
TRBV12-3/TRBV12-4 CASSSGQPQHF
TRBV28 CASGSPSPGGREGYGYTF
TRBV27 CASSLGANTEAFF
TRBV28 CASSKELNYGYTF
TRBV27 CASSYRTGRLNTEAFF
TRBV6-5 CASSYGAGWNTGELFF
TRBV12-3/TRBV12-4 CASSLNNSPLHF
TRBV5-4 CASSPLTGGGYTF
TRBV15 CATSRQTSKDTGELFF
TRBV2 CASRIPGQNTEAFF
TRBV3-1/TRBV3-2 CASRGGINYGYTF
TRBV6-5 CASREYQGAYEQYF
TRBV28 CASSLYGGRGTEAFF
TRBV6-5 CASRGQTYGYTF
TRBV27 CASSLSHRGDYGYTF
TRBV6-5 CASRGGAYSNQPQHF